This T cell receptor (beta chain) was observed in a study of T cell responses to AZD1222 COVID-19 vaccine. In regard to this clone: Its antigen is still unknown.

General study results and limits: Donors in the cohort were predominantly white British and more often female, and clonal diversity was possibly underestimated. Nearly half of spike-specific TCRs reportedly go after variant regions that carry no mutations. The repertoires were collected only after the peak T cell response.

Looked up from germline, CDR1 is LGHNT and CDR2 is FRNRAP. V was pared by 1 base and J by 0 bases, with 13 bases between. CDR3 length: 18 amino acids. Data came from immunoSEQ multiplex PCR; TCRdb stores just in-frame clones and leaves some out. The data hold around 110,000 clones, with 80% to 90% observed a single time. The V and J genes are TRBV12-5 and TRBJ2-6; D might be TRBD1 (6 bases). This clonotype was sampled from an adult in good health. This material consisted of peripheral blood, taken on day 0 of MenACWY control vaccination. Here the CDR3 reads CASGLARGPNSGANVLTF. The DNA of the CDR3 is TGTGCTAGTGGTTTGGCCAGGGGACCTAACTCTGGGGCCAACGTCCTGACTTTC.